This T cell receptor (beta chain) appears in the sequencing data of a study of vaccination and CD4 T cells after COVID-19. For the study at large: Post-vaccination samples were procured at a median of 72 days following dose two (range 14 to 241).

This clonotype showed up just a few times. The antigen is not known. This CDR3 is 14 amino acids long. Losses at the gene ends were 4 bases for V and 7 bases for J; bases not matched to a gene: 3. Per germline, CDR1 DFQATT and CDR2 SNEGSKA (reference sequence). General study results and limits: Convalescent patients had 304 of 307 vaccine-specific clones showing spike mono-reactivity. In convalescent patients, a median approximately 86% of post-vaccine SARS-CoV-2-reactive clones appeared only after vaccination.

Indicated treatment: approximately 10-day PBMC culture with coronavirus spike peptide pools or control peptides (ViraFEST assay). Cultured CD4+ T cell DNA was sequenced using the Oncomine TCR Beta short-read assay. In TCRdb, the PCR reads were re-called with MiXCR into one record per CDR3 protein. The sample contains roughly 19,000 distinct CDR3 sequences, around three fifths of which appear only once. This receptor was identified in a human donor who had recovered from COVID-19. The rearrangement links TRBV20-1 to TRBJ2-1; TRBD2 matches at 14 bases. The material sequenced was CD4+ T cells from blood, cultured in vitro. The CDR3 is CSATGTSGGNEQFF. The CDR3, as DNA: TGCAGTGCTACCGGGACTAGCGGGGGAAATGAGCAGTTCTTC.